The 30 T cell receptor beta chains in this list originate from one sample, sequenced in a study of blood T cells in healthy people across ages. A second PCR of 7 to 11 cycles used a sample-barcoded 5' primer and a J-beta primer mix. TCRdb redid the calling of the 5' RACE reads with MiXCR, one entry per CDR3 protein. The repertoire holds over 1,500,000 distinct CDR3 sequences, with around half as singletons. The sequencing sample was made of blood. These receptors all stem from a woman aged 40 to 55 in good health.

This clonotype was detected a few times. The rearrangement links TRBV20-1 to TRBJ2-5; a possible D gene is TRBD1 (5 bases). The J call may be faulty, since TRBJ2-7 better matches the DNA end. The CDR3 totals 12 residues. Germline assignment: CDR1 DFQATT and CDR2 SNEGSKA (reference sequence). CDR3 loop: CSDSRQGYEQYF. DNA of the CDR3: TGCAGTGACAGTCGGCAGGGTTACGAGCAGTACTTC.

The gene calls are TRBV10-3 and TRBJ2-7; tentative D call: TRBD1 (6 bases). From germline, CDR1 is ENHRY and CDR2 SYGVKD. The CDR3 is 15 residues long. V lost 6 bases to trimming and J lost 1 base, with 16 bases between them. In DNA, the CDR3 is TGTGCCATCAGGCAATCGGAAAGGGGGTCCTACGAGCAGTACTTC. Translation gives CAIRQSERGSYEQYF.

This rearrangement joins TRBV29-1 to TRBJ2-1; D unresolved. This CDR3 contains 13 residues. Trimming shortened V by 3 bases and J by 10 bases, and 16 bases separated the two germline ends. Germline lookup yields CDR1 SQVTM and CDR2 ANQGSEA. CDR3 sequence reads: CSVDYARSYEQFF. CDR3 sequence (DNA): TGCAGCGTTGATTATGCACGCTCCTACGAGCAGTTCTTC.

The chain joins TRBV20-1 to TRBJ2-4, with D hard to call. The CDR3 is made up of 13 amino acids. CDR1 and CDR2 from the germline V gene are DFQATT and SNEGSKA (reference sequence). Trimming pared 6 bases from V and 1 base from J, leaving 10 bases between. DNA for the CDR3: TGCAGTGCCGAGAAGGGTGCCAAAAACATTCAGTACTTC. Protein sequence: CSAEKGAKNIQYF.

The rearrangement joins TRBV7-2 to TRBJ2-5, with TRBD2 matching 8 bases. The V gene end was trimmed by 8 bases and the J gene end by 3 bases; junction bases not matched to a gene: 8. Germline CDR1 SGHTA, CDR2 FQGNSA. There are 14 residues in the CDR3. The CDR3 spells CASGVSGAKETQYF. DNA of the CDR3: TGTGCCAGCGGGGTTAGCGGGGCTAAAGAGACCCAGTACTTC.

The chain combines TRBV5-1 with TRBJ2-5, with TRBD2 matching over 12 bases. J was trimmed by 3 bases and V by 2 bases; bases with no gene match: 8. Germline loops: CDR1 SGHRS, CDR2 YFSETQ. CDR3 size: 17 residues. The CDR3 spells CASSLPLAGGQEETQYF. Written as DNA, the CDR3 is TGCGCCAGCAGCTTACCCCTAGCGGGGGGGCAGGAAGAGACCCAGTACTTC.

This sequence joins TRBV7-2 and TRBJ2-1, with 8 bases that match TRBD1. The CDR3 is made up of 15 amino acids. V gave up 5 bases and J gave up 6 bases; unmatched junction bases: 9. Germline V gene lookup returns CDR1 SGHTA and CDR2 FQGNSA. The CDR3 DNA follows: TGTGCCAGCAGCCTTCGACAGGGGACACGCAATGAGCAGTTCTTC. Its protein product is CASSLRQGTRNEQFF.

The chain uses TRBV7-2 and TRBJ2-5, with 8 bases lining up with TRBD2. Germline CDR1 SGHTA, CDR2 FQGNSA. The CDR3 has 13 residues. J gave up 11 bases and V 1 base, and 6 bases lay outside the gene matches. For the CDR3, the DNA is TGTGCCAGCAGCTTAGATTGGCGGGGGGAACAGTACTTC. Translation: CASSLDWRGEQYF.

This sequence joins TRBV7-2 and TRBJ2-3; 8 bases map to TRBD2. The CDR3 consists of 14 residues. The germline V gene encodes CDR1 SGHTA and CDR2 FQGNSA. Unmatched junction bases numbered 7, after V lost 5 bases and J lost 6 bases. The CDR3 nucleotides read TGTGCCAGCAGCCAACAGCGGGGGCTTGATACGCAGTATTTT. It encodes CASSQQRGLDTQYF.

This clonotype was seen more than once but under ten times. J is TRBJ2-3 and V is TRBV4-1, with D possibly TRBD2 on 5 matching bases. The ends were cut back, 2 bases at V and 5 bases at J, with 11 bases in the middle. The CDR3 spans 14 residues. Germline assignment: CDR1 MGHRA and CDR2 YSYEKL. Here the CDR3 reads CASSQREQEDTQYF. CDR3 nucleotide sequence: TGCGCCAGCAGCCAACGGGAACAAGAAGATACGCAGTATTTT.

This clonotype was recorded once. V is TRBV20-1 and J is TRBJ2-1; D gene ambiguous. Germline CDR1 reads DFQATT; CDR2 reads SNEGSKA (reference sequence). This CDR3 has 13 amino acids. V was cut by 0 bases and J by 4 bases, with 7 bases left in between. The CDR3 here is CSARDLQYNEQFF. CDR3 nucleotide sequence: TGCAGTGCTAGAGATTTACAGTACAATGAGCAGTTCTTC.

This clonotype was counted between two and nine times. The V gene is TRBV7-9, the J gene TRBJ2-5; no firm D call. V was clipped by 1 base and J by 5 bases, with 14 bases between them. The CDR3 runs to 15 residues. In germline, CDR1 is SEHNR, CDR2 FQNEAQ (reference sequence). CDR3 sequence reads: CASSLGGSVSETQYF. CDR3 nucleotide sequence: TGTGCCAGCAGCTTAGGGGGATCGGTTTCCGAGACCCAGTACTTC.

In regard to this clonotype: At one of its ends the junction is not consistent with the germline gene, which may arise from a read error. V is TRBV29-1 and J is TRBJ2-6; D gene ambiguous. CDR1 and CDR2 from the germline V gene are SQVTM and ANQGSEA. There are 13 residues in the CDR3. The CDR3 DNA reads TGCGGCGTTCCGATCTCTGGGGCCAACGTCCTGACTTTC. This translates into CGVPISGANVLTF. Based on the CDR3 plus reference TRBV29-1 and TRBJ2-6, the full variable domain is SAVISQKPSRDICQRGTSLTIQCQVDSQVTMMFWYRQQPGQSLTLIATANQGSEATYESGFVIDKFPISRPNLTFSTLTVSNMSPEDSSIYLCGVPISGANVLTFGAGSRLTVL.

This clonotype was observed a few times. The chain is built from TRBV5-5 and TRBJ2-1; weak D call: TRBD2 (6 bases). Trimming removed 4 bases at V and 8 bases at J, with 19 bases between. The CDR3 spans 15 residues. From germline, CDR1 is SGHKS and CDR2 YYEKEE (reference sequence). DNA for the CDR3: TGTGCCAGCAGCCGGATGGAGGGAATAGGCGATGAGCAGTTCTTC. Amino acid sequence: CASSRMEGIGDEQFF.

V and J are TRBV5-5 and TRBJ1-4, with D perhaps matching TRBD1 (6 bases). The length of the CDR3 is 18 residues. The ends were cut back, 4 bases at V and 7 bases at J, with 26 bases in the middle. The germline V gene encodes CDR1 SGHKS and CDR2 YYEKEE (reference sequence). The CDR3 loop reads CASSLPPGAPISGEKLFF. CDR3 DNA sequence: TGTGCCAGCAGCCTACCTCCGGGGGCGCCAATTTCTGGTGAAAAACTGTTTTTT.

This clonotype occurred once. In DNA form, the CDR3 reads TGTGCCAGCACAAGACAGGGGGGTGGTCAGCCCCAGCATTTT. Its translation: CASTRQGGGQPQHF. This rearrangement joins TRBV2 to TRBJ1-5, with TRBD1 identical over 9 bases. This CDR3 spans 14 amino acids. V dropped 7 bases and J dropped 6; count of bases not matched to a gene: 7. CDR1 SNHLY and CDR2 FYNNEI come from the germline V gene. The whole variable domain, remainder taken from reference TRBV2 and TRBJ1-5, is EPEVTQTPSHQVTQMGQEVILRCVPISNHLYFYWYRQILGQKVEFLVSFYNNEISEKSEIFDDQFSVERPDGSNFTLKIRSTKLEDSAMYFCASTRQGGGQPQHFGDGTRLSIL.

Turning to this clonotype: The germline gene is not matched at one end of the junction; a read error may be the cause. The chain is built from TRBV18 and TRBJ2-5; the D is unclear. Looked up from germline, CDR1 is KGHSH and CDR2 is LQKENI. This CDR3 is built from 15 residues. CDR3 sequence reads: CASSPLSPSQETQYF. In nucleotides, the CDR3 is TGCGCCAGCTCACCACTATCCCCTTCTCAAGAGACCCAGTACTTC. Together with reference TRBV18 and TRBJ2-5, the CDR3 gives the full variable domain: NAGVMQNPRHLVRRRGQEARLRCSPMKGHSHVYWYRQLPEEGLKFMVYLQKENIIDESGMPKERFSAEFPKEGPSILRIQQVVRGDSAAYFCASSPLSPSQETQYFGPGTRLLVL.

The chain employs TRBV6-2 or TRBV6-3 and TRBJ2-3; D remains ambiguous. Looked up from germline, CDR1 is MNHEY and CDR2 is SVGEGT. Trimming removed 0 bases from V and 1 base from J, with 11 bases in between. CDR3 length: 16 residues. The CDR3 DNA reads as TGTGCCAGCAGTTACTCGAGTCGCCAGGGCACAGATACGCAGTATTTT. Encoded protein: CASSYSSRQGTDTQYF.

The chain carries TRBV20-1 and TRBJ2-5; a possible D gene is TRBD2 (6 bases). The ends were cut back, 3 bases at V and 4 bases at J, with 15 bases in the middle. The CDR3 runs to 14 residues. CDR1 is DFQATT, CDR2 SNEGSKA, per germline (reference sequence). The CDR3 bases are TGCAGTGCTAGTTCAATACTAGCTAGAGAGACCCAGTACTTC. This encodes CSASSILARETQYF.

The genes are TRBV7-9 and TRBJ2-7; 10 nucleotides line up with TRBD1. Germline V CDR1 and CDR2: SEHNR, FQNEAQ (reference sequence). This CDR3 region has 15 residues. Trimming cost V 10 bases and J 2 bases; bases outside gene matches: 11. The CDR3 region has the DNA TGTGCCACCTCACAGGGGACAGGGGAACCCTACGAGCAGTACTTC. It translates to CATSQGTGEPYEQYF.

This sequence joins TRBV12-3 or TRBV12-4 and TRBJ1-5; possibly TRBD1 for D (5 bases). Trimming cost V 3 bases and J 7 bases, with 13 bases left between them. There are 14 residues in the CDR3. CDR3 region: CASSFVGSGQPQHF. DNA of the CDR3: TGTGCCAGCAGTTTCGTAGGTTCAGGGCAGCCCCAGCATTTT.

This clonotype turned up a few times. The CDR3 reads CASSLSWFLAGGNNEQFF. CDR3 coding DNA: TGTGCCAGCAGTTTATCGTGGTTTCTAGCGGGGGGAAACAATGAGCAGTTCTTC. The chain combines TRBV12-3 or TRBV12-4 with TRBJ2-1; TRBD2 aligns across 11 bases. The CDR3 has 18 residues. J lost 5 bases, V lost 2 bases, and 11 bases had no gene match.

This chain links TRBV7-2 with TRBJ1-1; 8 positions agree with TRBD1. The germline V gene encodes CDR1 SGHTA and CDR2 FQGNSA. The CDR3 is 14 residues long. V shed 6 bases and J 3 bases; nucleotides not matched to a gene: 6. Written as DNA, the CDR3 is TGTGCCAGCAGACTAACAGGGGGGGACACTGAAGCTTTCTTT. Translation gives CASRLTGGDTEAFF.

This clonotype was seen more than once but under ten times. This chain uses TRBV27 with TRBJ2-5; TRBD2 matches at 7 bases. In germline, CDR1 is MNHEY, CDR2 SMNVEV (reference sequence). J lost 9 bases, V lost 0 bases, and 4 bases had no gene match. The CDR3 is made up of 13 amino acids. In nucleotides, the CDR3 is TGTGCCAGCAGTTTATCGGGAGGGCTTGCCCAGTACTTC. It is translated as CASSLSGGLAQYF.

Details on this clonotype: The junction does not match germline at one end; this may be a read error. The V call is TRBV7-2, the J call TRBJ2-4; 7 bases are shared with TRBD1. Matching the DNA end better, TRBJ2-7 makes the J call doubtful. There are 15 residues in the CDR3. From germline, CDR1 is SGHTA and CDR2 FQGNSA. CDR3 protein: CASSLQTGTSHEQYF. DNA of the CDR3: TGTGCCAGCAGCCTCCAGACAGGGACCTCCCACGAGCAGTACTTC.

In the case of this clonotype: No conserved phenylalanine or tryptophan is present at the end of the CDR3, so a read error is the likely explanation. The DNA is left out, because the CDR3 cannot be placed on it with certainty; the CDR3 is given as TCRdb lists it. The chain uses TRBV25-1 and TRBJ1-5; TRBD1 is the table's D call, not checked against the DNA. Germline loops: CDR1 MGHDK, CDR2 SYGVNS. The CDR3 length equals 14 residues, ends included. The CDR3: CASRGGGSNQPQPV.

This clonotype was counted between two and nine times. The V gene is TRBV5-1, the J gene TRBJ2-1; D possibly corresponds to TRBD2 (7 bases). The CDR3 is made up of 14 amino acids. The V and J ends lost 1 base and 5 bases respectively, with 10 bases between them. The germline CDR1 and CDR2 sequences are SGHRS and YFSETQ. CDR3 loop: CASSLKGGNNEQFF. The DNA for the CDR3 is TGCGCCAGCAGCTTGAAGGGGGGGAACAATGAGCAGTTCTTC.

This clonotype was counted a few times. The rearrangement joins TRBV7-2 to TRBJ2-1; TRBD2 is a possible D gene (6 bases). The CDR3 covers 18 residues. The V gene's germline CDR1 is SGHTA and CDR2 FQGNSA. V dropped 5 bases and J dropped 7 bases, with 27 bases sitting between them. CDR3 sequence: CASSPNPPGRGGVNEQFF. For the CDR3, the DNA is TGTGCCAGCAGCCCCAACCCTCCAGGGCGGGGAGGCGTTAATGAGCAGTTCTTC.

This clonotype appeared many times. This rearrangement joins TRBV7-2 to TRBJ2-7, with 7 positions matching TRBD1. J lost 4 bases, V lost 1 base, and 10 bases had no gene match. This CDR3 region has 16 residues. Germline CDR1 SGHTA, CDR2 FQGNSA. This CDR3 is CASSLELSSTGYEQYF. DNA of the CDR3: TGTGCCAGCAGCTTAGAACTCTCGTCGACAGGGTACGAGCAGTACTTC.

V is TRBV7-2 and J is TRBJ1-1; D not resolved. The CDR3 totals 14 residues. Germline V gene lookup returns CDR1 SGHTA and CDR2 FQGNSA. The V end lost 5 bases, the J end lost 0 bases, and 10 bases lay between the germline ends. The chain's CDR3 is CASSHTRMNTEAFF. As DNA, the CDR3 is TGTGCCAGCAGCCATACACGGATGAACACTGAAGCTTTCTTT.